The next 32 T cell receptor beta chains were all read from a single sample in a study of T cells in Graves' hyperthyroidism and ophthalmopathy (dated by TCRdb to 2018 to 2020). Receptors were amplified or captured by multiplex PCR. Data came from an Illumina HiSeq 2000. TCR beta CDR3 regions were amplified from RNA transcripts. The first round of RT-PCR for the TCR CDR3 was performed with the HTBI primer set and the Qiagen OneStep RT-PCR kit. TCRdb applied fastp at Q25 and MiXCR to the public reads, then kept only in-frame beta chains. Rows with one shared CDR3 protein collapse into an entry with the most common genes and DNA. The table for this sample lists about 200,000 distinct CDR3 sequences; around 17% of them were counted only once. The ten largest clones capture approximately 40% of the sample. The sequencing input was blood. The receptors derive from a man aged 35-49 years with Graves' hyperthyroidism.

This clonotype was found many times. The chain joins TRBV7-8 to TRBJ1-2, with a tentative D call TRBD1 (5 bases). CDR1 and CDR2 (germline): SGHVS, FQNEAQ. This CDR3 is built from 12 residues. V dropped 5 bases and J dropped 7 bases, with 11 bases sitting between them. The CDR3 sequence is CASSDQGSGYTF. The DNA for the CDR3 is TGTGCCAGCAGCGACCAGGGTTCTGGCTACACCTTC.

This clonotype showed up just a few times. J is TRBJ2-7 and V is TRBV11-2; no clear D gene. CDR1 SGHAT and CDR2 FQNNGV come from the germline V gene. The CDR3 covers 15 residues. The V end was cut by 2 bases, the J end by 5 bases, with 16 bases between. The chain's CDR3 is CASSLFFSGRDEQYF. CDR3 DNA sequence: TGTGCCAGCAGCTTATTTTTCTCGGGTCGTGACGAGCAGTACTTC.

At least ten counts were recorded for this clonotype. The V and J genes are TRBV28 and TRBJ1-1; no reliable D call. Germline V gene lookup returns CDR1 MDHEN and CDR2 SYDVKM. V gave up 5 bases and J gave up 0 bases, with 7 bases separating them. The CDR3 has 13 amino acids. CDR3 sequence reads: CASSPVVNTEAFF. The CDR3 region has the DNA TGTGCCAGCAGTCCCGTCGTGAACACTGAAGCTTTCTTT.

This clonotype appeared many times. The chain links TRBV7-6 to TRBJ1-4, with a tentative D call TRBD1 (6 bases). Between the trimmed V and J ends, which lost 0 bases and 7 bases, there was a span of 15 bases. Germline CDR1 reads SGHVS; CDR2 reads FNYEAQ. CDR3 length: 16 residues. The CDR3 DNA reads as TGTGCCAGCAGCTTAGCGGAGGGGGGGCTTGGTGAAAAACTGTTTTTT. Translation gives CASSLAEGGLGEKLFF.

In this sample, this clonotype turned up a few times. V is TRBV6-1 and J is TRBJ1-6; TRBD1 agrees at 9 bases. The V gene end was trimmed by 1 base and the J gene end by 6 bases; junction bases not matched to a gene: 7. The CDR3 spans 17 residues. The V gene's germline CDR1 is MNHNS and CDR2 SASEGT. The CDR3 nucleotides read TGTGCCAGCAGTGAAGGGAAGTGGGACAGGGCTAATTCACCCCTCCACTTT. It specifies CASSEGKWDRANSPLHF.

To note about this clonotype: Possible read error: a much larger clone is one base away. Written as DNA, the CDR3 is TGCAGTGCTAAGCAAGCCTTGTTACAGCCCCAGCATTTT. It is translated as CSAKQALLQPQHF. V gene TRBV20-1 combines with J gene TRBJ1-5; D is ambiguous. Germline V lookup: CDR1 DFQATT, CDR2 SNEGSKA (reference sequence). The CDR3 extends over 13 amino acids. The V gene lost 4 bases and the J gene lost 7 bases, with 14 bases spanning the gap.

This clonotype was seen at least ten times. This chain uses TRBV11-2 with TRBJ2-1; 8 nucleotides agree with TRBD1. The CDR3 is 15 amino acids. V shed 5 bases, J shed 6 bases, and the junction held 9 bases outside the gene matches. Germline V CDR1 and CDR2: SGHAT, FQNNGV. CDR3 sequence reads: CASSQGRTGSNEQFF. The CDR3 coding sequence is TGTGCCAGCAGCCAGGGGCGGACAGGGAGCAATGAGCAGTTCTTC.

This clonotype was detected many times. The chain couples TRBV6-1 to TRBJ2-5; 7 bases match TRBD2. CDR3 length: 16 residues. CDR1 and CDR2 from the germline V gene are MNHNS and SASEGT. V trimming: 7 bases; J trimming: 0 bases; junction bases outside the gene matches: 11. The CDR3 loop is CASNPLKRGNQETQYF. The DNA of the CDR3 is TGTGCCAGCAACCCCCTAAAGCGGGGAAACCAAGAGACCCAGTACTTC.

The chain joins TRBV18 to TRBJ2-7; D could derive from TRBD1 or TRBD2 (5 bases each). Trimming cost V 0 bases and J 2 bases, with 11 bases left between them. The CDR3 is made up of 15 amino acids. Germline V lookup: CDR1 KGHSH, CDR2 LQKENI. This chain's CDR3 is CASSPPGRETYEQYF. The DNA of the CDR3 is TGTGCCAGCTCACCACCGGGACGGGAAACCTACGAGCAGTACTTC.

The chain uses TRBV19 and TRBJ2-1; perhaps TRBD1 as D (6 bases). Trimming left V 10 bases short and J 8 bases short, with 15 bases between. Per the germline V gene, CDR1 is LNHDA and CDR2 is SQIVND (reference sequence). This CDR3 comprises 12 residues. CDR3 residues: CATRDIGDEQFF. DNA of the CDR3: TGTGCCACCCGGGACATAGGGGATGAGCAGTTCTTC.

This clonotype occurred many times. V usage is TRBV14 and J usage is TRBJ2-7, with D possibly matching TRBD2 (6 bases). Germline loops: CDR1 SGHDN, CDR2 FVKESK. The V and J ends lost 1 base and 6 bases respectively, with 19 bases between them. This CDR3 comprises 16 residues. CDR3 residues: CASSQGRRGRLREQYF. CDR3 sequence (DNA): TGTGCCAGCAGCCAAGGGCGGCGGGGCCGACTCCGCGAGCAGTACTTC.

This clonotype was seen more than once but under ten times. This chain connects TRBV4-1 to TRBJ2-1; D call uncertain. Per the germline V gene, CDR1 is MGHRA and CDR2 is YSYEKL. The length of the CDR3 is 14 residues. V was cut by 2 bases and J by 8 bases, with 13 bases left in between. CDR3: CASSQPLVHYEQFF. Written as DNA, the CDR3 is TGCGCCAGCAGCCAACCGCTGGTACACTATGAGCAGTTCTTC.

The CDR3 here is CASSAGTGINSPLHF. DNA for the CDR3: TGTGCCAGCAGCGCCGGGACAGGCATTAATTCACCCCTCCACTTT. The V gene is TRBV9, the J gene TRBJ1-6, with 8 bases identical to TRBD1. The V gene's germline CDR1 is SGDLS and CDR2 YYNGEE. J gave up 6 bases and V 3 bases, and 5 bases lay outside the gene matches. CDR3 length: 15 residues.

In DNA, the CDR3 is TGTGCCATCAGGGCAGACAGGGGTAATTCACCCCTCCACTTT. Its translation: CAIRADRGNSPLHF. The chain links TRBV10-3 to TRBJ1-6, with TRBD1 identical over 8 bases. The CDR3 length is 14 residues. In germline, CDR1 is ENHRY, CDR2 SYGVKD. J lost 6 bases, V lost 6 bases, and 4 bases had no gene match.

This clonotype was seen many times. V usage is TRBV7-2 and J usage is TRBJ1-4; 10 nucleotides agree with TRBD1. Looked up from germline, CDR1 is SGHTA and CDR2 is FQGNSA. Trimming took 5 bases from V and 6 from J; bases not matched to a gene: 9. The CDR3 length is 16 residues. The CDR3 is CASSPYLGTGDEKLFF. The CDR3 nucleotides are TGTGCCAGCAGCCCCTACCTCGGGACAGGGGATGAAAAACTGTTTTTT. Drawing the rest from reference TRBV7-2 and TRBJ1-4, the complete variable domain is GAGVSQSPSNKVTEKGKDVELRCDPISGHTALYWYRQSLGQGLEFLIYFQGNSAPDKSGLPSDRFSAERTGGSVSTLTIQRTQQEDSAVYLCASSPYLGTGDEKLFFGSGTQLSVL.

This clonotype was counted many times. Germline and junction disagree at one end, which may indicate a read error. The CDR3 spells CASSFSSYGYTF. CDR3 DNA sequence: TGCGCCAGCAGCTTTTCCAGCTATGGCTACACCTTC. The chain joins TRBV12-3 or TRBV12-4 to TRBJ1-2; no firm D call. The CDR3 runs 12 residues.

This clonotype came up many times. The rearrangement uses TRBV7-3 and TRBJ2-1; 10 nucleotides match TRBD2. CDR1 is SGHTA and CDR2 is FQGTGA in the germline V gene. V lost 2 bases and J lost 4; bases outside the gene matches: 5. The length of the CDR3 is 16 residues. CDR3 in amino acids: CASSLSSGGGYNEQFF. CDR3 bases: TGTGCCAGCAGCTTATCCAGCGGGGGGGGGTACAATGAGCAGTTCTTC.

This clonotype has only a few counts. The gene calls are TRBV19 and TRBJ1-1; the D is unclear. V gave up 5 bases and J gave up 4 bases, with 5 bases separating them. CDR3 length: 11 amino acids. Germline CDR1 reads LNHDA; CDR2 reads SQIVND (reference sequence). CDR3 nucleotides: TGTGCCAGTAGTGTCTTCACTGAAGCTTTCTTT. Translating gives CASSVFTEAFF.

Ten or more counts support this clonotype. The V call is TRBV6-5, the J call TRBJ2-3, with 14 positions matching TRBD2. The CDR3 spans 17 residues. In germline, CDR1 is MNHEY, CDR2 SVGAGI. With V trimmed by 0 bases and J by 5 bases, 4 bases remained unmatched. This chain's CDR3 is CASSYSTSGGARDTQYF. CDR3 DNA sequence: TGTGCCAGCAGTTACTCGACTAGCGGGGGGGCCAGAGATACGCAGTATTTT.

This clonotype was seen only a few times. One junction end does not reproduce the germline sequence, and a read error may be involved. The chain recombines TRBV5-5 with TRBJ2-3; D might be TRBD2 (8 bases). The CDR3 totals 15 residues. In germline, CDR1 is SGHKS, CDR2 YYEKEE (reference sequence). As DNA, the CDR3 is TGTGCCAGCAGGGCGGGGGGAGGGGGCACAGATACGAAGTATTTT. This encodes CASRAGGGGTDTKYF.

The chain combines TRBV19 with TRBJ2-2; no reliable D call. From germline, CDR1 is LNHDA and CDR2 SQIVND (reference sequence). V lost 1 base and J lost 6, with 12 bases in between. CDR3 length equals 15 residues. CDR3 sequence reads: CASSIGGSRAGELFF. The CDR3 bases are TGTGCCAGTAGTATAGGGGGTTCTCGCGCCGGGGAGCTGTTTTTT.

This clonotype occurred many times. V usage is TRBV7-9 and J usage is TRBJ1-1, with D unclear. V was pared by 4 bases and J by 3 bases, with 9 bases between. The germline CDR1 and CDR2 sequences are SEHNR and FQNEAQ (reference sequence). The CDR3 is made up of 13 amino acids. CDR3 coding DNA: TGTGCCAGCAGCTCTTGGGTCGACACTGAAGCTTTCTTT. This sequence encodes CASSSWVDTEAFF.

At least ten counts were recorded for this clonotype. V gene TRBV6-1 combines with J gene TRBJ1-1; the D is unclear. Trimming removed 4 bases at V and 3 bases at J, with 9 bases between. This CDR3 is built from 13 residues. The germline V gene has CDR1 MNHNS and CDR2 SASEGT. The CDR3 sequence: CASSGEYHTEAFF. Written as DNA, the CDR3 is TGTGCCAGCAGTGGGGAGTACCACACTGAAGCTTTCTTT.

This clonotype was observed at least ten times. The chain employs TRBV20-1 and TRBJ2-5; D remains ambiguous. The CDR3 is 15 residues long. Germline CDR1 DFQATT, CDR2 SNEGSKA (reference sequence). V was trimmed by 5 bases and J by 0 bases, leaving 16 bases between them. In DNA form, the CDR3 reads TGCAGTGCTTTTGGTCTGGTTAGGGACCAAGAGACCCAGTACTTC. As protein: CSAFGLVRDQETQYF.

This clonotype occurred many times. This chain links TRBV2 with TRBJ1-3; tentatively, D is TRBD1 (6 bases). V gave up 7 bases and J gave up 7 bases, with 17 bases separating them. The CDR3 consists of 14 residues. From germline, CDR1 is SNHLY and CDR2 FYNNEI. The CDR3 DNA follows: TGTGCCAGCAACGAAGGCGGCAGGGGCAACACCATATATTTT. Translated, it gives CASNEGGRGNTIYF. The full variable domain, with the rest looked up from reference TRBV2 and TRBJ1-3, is EPEVTQTPSHQVTQMGQEVILRCVPISNHLYFYWYRQILGQKVEFLVSFYNNEISEKSEIFDDQFSVERPDGSNFTLKIRSTKLEDSAMYFCASNEGGRGNTIYFGEGSWLTVV.

The table lists this clonotype with many counts. The gene calls are TRBV12-3 or TRBV12-4 and TRBJ2-3; 13 bases align to TRBD2. J lost 3 bases, V lost 6 bases, and 12 bases had no gene match. The CDR3 has 18 amino acids. The CDR3 DNA is TGTGCCAGCAGCCAACCGGGACTAGCGGGGAGAAGTACAGATACGCAGTATTTT. Translating it yields CASSQPGLAGRSTDTQYF.

The table lists this clonotype with many counts. The chain has TRBV15 and TRBJ1-3; D unresolved. The ends were cut back, 7 bases at V and 0 bases at J, with 13 bases in the middle. The CDR3 runs 15 residues. The V gene's germline CDR1 is LNHNV and CDR2 YYDKDF (reference sequence). DNA for the CDR3: TGTGCCACCACCCCCGAAAGGGACTCTGGAAACACCATATATTTT. It codes for CATTPERDSGNTIYF.

This chain joins TRBV6-5 and TRBJ1-2; D is unclear. The CDR3 totals 14 residues. V lost 0 bases to trimming and J lost 4 bases, with 9 bases between them. Germline V gene sequence: CDR1 MNHEY, CDR2 SVGAGI. CDR3: CASSYSASTYGYTF. The CDR3 DNA reads TGTGCCAGCAGTTACTCGGCCAGCACCTATGGCTACACCTTC.

In this sample, this clonotype turned up many times. The chain recombines TRBV12-3 or TRBV12-4 with TRBJ2-2; 7 bases agree with TRBD2. The ends lost 5 bases at V and 2 bases at J; junction bases unmatched: 8. The CDR3 is made up of 16 amino acids. CDR3 bases: TGTGCCAGCAGTATCGGCGGGGACTACAACACCGGGGAGCTGTTTTTT. This translates into CASSIGGDYNTGELFF.

The genes are TRBV28 and TRBJ2-7; unclear D gene. Between the trimmed V and J ends, which lost 6 bases and 3 bases, there was a span of 15 bases. Looked up from germline, CDR1 is MDHEN and CDR2 is SYDVKM. The CDR3 spans 14 residues. This CDR3 reads CASSPHGRSYEQYF. The DNA of the CDR3 is TGTGCCAGCAGCCCCCACGGACGGAGCTACGAGCAGTACTTC.

A few counts support this clonotype. This chain joins TRBV6-2 or TRBV6-3 and TRBJ2-5; D is perhaps TRBD2 (5 bases). CDR1 and CDR2 from the germline V gene are MNHEY and SVGEGT. V lost 4 bases, J lost 5 bases, and 17 bases lay in between. This CDR3 has 15 amino acids. The CDR3 region has the DNA TGTGCCAGCAGTTGGACTCTAAACTTGGGGGAGACCCAGTACTTC. This gives the protein CASSWTLNLGETQYF.

This clonotype was detected ten times or more. This rearrangement joins TRBV5-1 to TRBJ1-1; D gene ambiguous. Trimming shortened V by 1 base and J by 3 bases, and 13 bases separated the two germline ends. In germline, CDR1 is SGHRS, CDR2 YFSETQ. CDR3 size: 15 residues. The DNA for the CDR3 is TGCGCCAGCAGCTTGTTAAATGAGTTTGACACTGAAGCTTTCTTT. Its protein product is CASSLLNEFDTEAFF.